This T cell receptor (beta chain) was sequenced for a study of shared clonotypes between healthy human individuals. The overall study: Each donor contributed plates that comprised three CD4 naive, three CD4 memory, two CD8 naive and one CD8 memory.

Every subset's genomic DNA went evenly onto several immunoSEQ plates. Here immunoSEQ multiplex PCR was the method, and the copy in TCRdb shows in-frame clones only, minus some. The sample includes around 1.5 million clones, roughly 98% of them seen just once. This CDR3 is 15 amino acids long. Trimming stripped 5 bases from V and 3 bases from J, with 16 bases between. The V gene's germline CDR1 is SGHVS and CDR2 FQNEAQ. On this clone: What it binds is unknown.

General study points: Generation probabilities were higher for clonotypes shared across all four sorted-subset donors than for unshared ones.

CD45RA-negative memory and CD45RA+ naive subsets were split from the CD4+ cells. The genes are TRBV7-8 and TRBJ2-5; no clear D gene. Input material: naive CD4+ T cells sorted from blood. The sample's subset: CD45RA+ positively selected. The receptor was derived from a man aged 25-45 years in good health. The DNA for the CDR3 is TGTGCCAGCAGCCTATCCATCAATATGGAAGAGACCCAGTACTTC. It is translated as CASSLSINMEETQYF.